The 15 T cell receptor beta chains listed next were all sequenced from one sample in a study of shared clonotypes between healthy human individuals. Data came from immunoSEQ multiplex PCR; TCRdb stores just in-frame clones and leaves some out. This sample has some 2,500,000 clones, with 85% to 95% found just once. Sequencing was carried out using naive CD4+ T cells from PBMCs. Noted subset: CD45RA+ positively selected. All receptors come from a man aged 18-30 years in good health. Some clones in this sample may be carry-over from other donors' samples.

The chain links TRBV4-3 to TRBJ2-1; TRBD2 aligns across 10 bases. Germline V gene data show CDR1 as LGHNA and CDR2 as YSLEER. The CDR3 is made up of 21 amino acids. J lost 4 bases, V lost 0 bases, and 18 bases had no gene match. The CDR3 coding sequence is TGCGCCAGCAGCCAAGAGGATTCGGGGGGCATAGCGGGAGGACGATACAATGAGCAGTTCTTC. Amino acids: CASSQEDSGGIAGGRYNEQFF.

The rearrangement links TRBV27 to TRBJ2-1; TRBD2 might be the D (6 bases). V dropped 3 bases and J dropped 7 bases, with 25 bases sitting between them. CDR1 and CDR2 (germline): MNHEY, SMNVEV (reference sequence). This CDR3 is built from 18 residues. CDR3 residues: CASSFPPGRRESGNEQFF. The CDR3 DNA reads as TGTGCCAGCAGTTTCCCCCCGGGTAGACGGGAGAGCGGGAATGAGCAGTTCTTC.

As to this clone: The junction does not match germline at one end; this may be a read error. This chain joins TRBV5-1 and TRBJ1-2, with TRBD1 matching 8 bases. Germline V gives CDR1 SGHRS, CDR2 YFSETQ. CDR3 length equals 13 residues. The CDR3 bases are TGCGCCAGCAGCTTGGCGACCGGACAGGGAGGGTTCTTC. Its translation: CASSLATGQGGFF.

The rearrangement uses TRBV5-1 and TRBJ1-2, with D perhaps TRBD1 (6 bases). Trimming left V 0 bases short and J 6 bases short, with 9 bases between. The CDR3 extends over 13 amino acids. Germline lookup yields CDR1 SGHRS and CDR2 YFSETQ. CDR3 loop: CASSLGTENGYTF. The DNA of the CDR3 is TGCGCCAGCAGCTTGGGGACAGAGAATGGCTACACCTTC.

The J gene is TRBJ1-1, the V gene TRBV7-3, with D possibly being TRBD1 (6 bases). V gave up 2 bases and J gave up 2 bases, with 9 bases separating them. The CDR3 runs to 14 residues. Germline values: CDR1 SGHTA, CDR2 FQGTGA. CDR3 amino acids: CASSLVGGNTEAFF. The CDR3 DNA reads TGTGCCAGCAGCTTAGTAGGGGGTAACACTGAAGCTTTCTTT.

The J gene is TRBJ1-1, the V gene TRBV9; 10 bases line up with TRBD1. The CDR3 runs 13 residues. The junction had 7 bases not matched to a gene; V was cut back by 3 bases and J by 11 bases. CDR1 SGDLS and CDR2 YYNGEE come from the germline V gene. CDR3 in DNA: TGTGCCAGCAGCGCGGAGGGGACAGGGGACGCTTTCTTT. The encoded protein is CASSAEGTGDAFF.

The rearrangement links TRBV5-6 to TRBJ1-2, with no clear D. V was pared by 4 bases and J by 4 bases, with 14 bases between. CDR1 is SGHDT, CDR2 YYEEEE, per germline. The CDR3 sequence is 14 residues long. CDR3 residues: CASSQKTIPYGYTF. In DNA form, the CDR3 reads TGTGCCAGCAGCCAGAAGACCATCCCCTATGGCTACACCTTC. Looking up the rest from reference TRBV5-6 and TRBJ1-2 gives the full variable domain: DAGVTQSPTHLIKTRGQQVTLRCSPKSGHDTVSWYQQALGQGPQFIFQYYEEEERQRGNFPDRFSGHQFPNYSSELNVNALLLGDSALYLCASSQKTIPYGYTFGSGTRLTVV.

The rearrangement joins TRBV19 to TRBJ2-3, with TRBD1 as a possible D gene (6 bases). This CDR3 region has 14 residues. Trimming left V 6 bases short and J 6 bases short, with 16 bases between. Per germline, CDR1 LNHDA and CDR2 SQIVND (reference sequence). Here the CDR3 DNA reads TGTGCCAGTAGGCCACAGGGTTCGGGGGATACGCAGTATTTT. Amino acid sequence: CASRPQGSGDTQYF.

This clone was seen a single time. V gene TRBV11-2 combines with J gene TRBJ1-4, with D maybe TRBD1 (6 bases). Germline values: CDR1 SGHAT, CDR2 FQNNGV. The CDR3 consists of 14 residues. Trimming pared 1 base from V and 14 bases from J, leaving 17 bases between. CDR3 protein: CASSLAQTGIKLFF. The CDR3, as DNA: TGTGCCAGCAGCTTAGCCCAAACAGGGATAAAGCTGTTTTTT.

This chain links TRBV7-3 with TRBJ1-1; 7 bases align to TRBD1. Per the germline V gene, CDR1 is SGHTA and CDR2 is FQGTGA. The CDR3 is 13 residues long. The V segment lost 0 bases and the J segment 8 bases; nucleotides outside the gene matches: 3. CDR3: CASSLTGGQEAFF. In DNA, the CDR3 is TGTGCCAGCAGCTTAACGGGGGGACAGGAAGCTTTCTTT.

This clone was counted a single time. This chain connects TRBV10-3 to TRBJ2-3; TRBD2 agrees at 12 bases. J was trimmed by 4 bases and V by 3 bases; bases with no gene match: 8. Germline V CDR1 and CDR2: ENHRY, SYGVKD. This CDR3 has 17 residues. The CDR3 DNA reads TGTGCCATCAGTGACCGTAGTCTAGCGGGAGGGCCAGATACGCAGTATTTT. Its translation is CAISDRSLAGGPDTQYF.

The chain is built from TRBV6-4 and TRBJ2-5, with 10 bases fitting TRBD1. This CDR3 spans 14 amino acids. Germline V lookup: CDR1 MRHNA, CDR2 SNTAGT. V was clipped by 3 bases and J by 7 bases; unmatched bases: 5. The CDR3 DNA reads TGTGCCAGCAGTGAAGGACAGGGGGTGGGGACCCAGTACTTC. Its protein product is CASSEGQGVGTQYF.

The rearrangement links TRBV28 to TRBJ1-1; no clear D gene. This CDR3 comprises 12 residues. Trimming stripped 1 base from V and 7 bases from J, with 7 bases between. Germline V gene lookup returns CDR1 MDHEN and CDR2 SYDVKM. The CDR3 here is CASSLSVNEAFF. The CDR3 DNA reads TGTGCCAGCAGTTTATCGGTGAATGAAGCTTTCTTT.

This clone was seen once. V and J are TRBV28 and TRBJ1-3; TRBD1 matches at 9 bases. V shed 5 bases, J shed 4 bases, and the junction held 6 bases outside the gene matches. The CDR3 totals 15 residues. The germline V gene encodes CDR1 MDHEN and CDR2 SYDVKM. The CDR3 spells CASSKQGAGGNTIYF. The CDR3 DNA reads TGTGCCAGCAGTAAACAGGGGGCAGGGGGAAACACCATATATTTT.

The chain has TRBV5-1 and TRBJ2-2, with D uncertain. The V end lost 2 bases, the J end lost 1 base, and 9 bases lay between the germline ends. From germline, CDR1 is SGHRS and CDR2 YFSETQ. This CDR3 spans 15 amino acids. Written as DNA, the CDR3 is TGCGCCAGCAGCTTCGGCAACTTGAACACCGGGGAGCTGTTTTTT. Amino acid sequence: CASSFGNLNTGELFF.